The 18 T cell receptor beta chains given below trace back to one sample, sequenced in a study of cytomegalovirus exposure and HLA in healthy donors. 13 Jbeta primers and 60 Vbeta primers were used for the PCR. Sequencing was performed with immunoSEQ multiplex PCR; in TCRdb, only in-frame clones are kept and a portion is missing. The profile shows 130,000 to 150,000 clones, more than 70% of them singletons. The sample consisted of PBMCs. The origin of the receptors is a woman between 50 and 59 years old in good health and CMV-seronegative.

This chain connects TRBV19 to TRBJ2-3; unclear D gene. The CDR3 consists of 14 residues. Trimming took 3 bases from V and 0 from J, leaving 7 bases between them. CDR1 is LNHDA and CDR2 is SQIVND in the germline V gene (reference sequence). The CDR3 bases are TGTGCCAGTAGTATCTCCCTCAGCACAGATACGCAGTATTTT. Protein product: CASSISLSTDTQYF.

Comments on this clone: Relative to the germline gene, one junction end is altered; a read error may explain this. V usage is TRBV6-6 and J usage is TRBJ2-7; TRBD1 agrees at 8 bases. Germline assignment: CDR1 MNHNY and CDR2 SVGAGI (reference sequence). This CDR3 has 15 residues. The chain's CDR3 is CASSHSGTGPYEQYF. Here the CDR3 DNA reads TGTGCCAGCAGTCACTCCGGGACAGGCCCCTACGAGCAGTACTTC.

The chain recombines TRBV5-1 with TRBJ2-5; the match to TRBD2 covers 13 bases. CDR3 length equals 18 residues. CDR1 is SGHRS and CDR2 is YFSETQ in the germline V gene. J gave up 2 bases and V 5 bases, and 12 bases lay outside the gene matches. The CDR3 coding sequence is TGCGCCAGCAGACCACGCTGGACTAGCGGGGGAGCACAAGAGACCCAGTACTTC. This encodes CASRPRWTSGGAQETQYF. Using reference TRBV5-1 and TRBJ2-5 for the parts outside the CDR3, the full variable domain is KAGVTQTPRYLIKTRGQQVTLSCSPISGHRSVSWYQQTPGQGLQFLFEYFSETQRNKGNFPGRFSGRQFSNSRSEMNVSTLELGDSALYLCASRPRWTSGGAQETQYFGPGTRLLVL.

The gene calls are TRBV2 and TRBJ2-3; D gene unclear. Trimming took 6 bases from V and 11 from J, leaving 12 bases between them. This CDR3 region has 11 residues. Per the germline V gene, CDR1 is SNHLY and CDR2 is FYNNEI. The CDR3 sequence: CASRATTGQYF. DNA of the CDR3: TGTGCCAGCAGAGCAACTACGGGGCAGTATTTT.

This clone was seen just once. The chain couples TRBV7-8 to TRBJ2-7, with a tentative D call TRBD1 (5 bases). CDR3 size: 15 residues. V was shortened by 0 bases and J by 2 bases, with 11 bases between the two germline ends. The germline CDR1 and CDR2 sequences are SGHVS and FQNEAQ. The CDR3 region has the DNA TGTGCCAGCAGCTTAGCGCGGACACCGACCTACGAGCAGTACTTC. Translation gives CASSLARTPTYEQYF.

The chain couples TRBV12-5 to TRBJ1-1; D is unclear. CDR1 and CDR2 (germline): LGHNT, FRNRAP. V was clipped by 6 bases and J by 8 bases, with 10 bases between them. The CDR3 consists of 11 residues. CDR3 in DNA: TGTGCTAGTGGCTCCGGGAGGGAAGCTTTCTTT. This encodes CASGSGREAFF.

The chain is built from TRBV13 and TRBJ2-2; 9 positions match TRBD1. The V segment lost 3 bases and the J segment 7 bases; nucleotides outside the gene matches: 3. CDR1 and CDR2 (germline): PRHDT, FYEKMQ (reference sequence). This CDR3 is built from 14 residues. The CDR3 is CASSLTGGIGELFF. The CDR3 DNA is TGTGCCAGCAGCTTGACAGGGGGTATCGGGGAGCTGTTTTTT.

The chain has TRBV7-8 and TRBJ2-1, with D possibly being TRBD1 (7 bases). With 8 bases removed from V and 13 bases from J, the gap between germline ends came to 18 bases. The CDR3 is 12 amino acids. The germline V gene has CDR1 SGHVS and CDR2 FQNEAQ. The DNA of the CDR3 is TGTGCCAGCGTCAGACTGCGGGACAGCCAGTTCTTC. As protein: CASVRLRDSQFF.

The CDR3 reads CASSTGISIMNTEAFF. The DNA for the CDR3 is TGTGCCAGCAGCACAGGTATAAGCATCATGAACACTGAAGCTTTCTTT. The chain joins TRBV7-9 to TRBJ1-1; a weak D match, TRBD1 (5 bases). The V and J ends lost 5 bases and 0 bases respectively, with 16 bases between them. The CDR3 runs 16 residues. In germline, CDR1 is SEHNR, CDR2 FQNEAQ (reference sequence).

This chain links TRBV6-5 with TRBJ1-2; possibly TRBD1 for D (6 bases). Germline V gives CDR1 MNHEY, CDR2 SVGAGI. The CDR3 has 14 residues. V lost 0 bases and J 11 bases, leaving 16 bases between the germline ends. For the CDR3, the DNA is TGTGCCAGCAGTTACTCGATAGGGACAAAGAAATACACCTTC. Its protein is CASSYSIGTKKYTF.

This clone was detected once. The chain recombines TRBV6-5 with TRBJ2-1, with 8 bases fitting TRBD1. After removal of 2 bases from V and 2 bases from J, the junction contained 2 bases not matched to a gene. The CDR3 has 15 amino acids. Per germline, CDR1 MNHEY and CDR2 SVGAGI. CDR3 sequence: CASSYGQGPYNEQFF. In DNA, the CDR3 is TGTGCCAGCAGTTACGGACAGGGTCCCTACAATGAGCAGTTCTTC.

The V and J genes are TRBV7-8 and TRBJ2-7; D ambiguous. CDR3 length: 12 residues. Per the germline V gene, CDR1 is SGHVS and CDR2 is FQNEAQ. Trimming removed 1 base from V and 5 bases from J, with 6 bases in between. The CDR3 DNA is TGTGCCAGCAGCTTAGATTATGACGAGCAGTACTTC. Protein sequence: CASSLDYDEQYF.

This clone was observed a few times. The chain recombines TRBV19 with TRBJ1-1; the D gene is possibly TRBD1 (6 bases). CDR3 size: 14 residues. Germline CDR1 and CDR2: LNHDA and SQIVND (reference sequence). V was clipped by 5 bases and J by 0 bases, with 10 bases between them. CDR3 in amino acids: CASSLDRLNTEAFF. DNA of the CDR3: TGTGCCAGTAGTCTCGACAGGCTGAACACTGAAGCTTTCTTT.

This chain uses TRBV2 with TRBJ2-2, with TRBD1 identical over 8 bases. This CDR3 contains 14 residues. The V gene end was trimmed by 6 bases and the J gene end by 2 bases; junction bases not matched to a gene: 2. The germline gives CDR1 SNHLY, CDR2 FYNNEI. The chain's CDR3 is CASRGTGNTGELFF. Here the CDR3 DNA reads TGTGCCAGCAGGGGGACAGGTAACACCGGGGAGCTGTTTTTT.

This clone was found once. The chain recombines TRBV6-1 with TRBJ1-2; weak D call: TRBD1 (6 bases). The CDR3 sequence is 14 residues long. Germline CDR1 reads MNHNS; CDR2 reads SASEGT. Trimming shortened V by 1 base and J by 4 bases, and 10 bases separated the two germline ends. The DNA of the CDR3 is TGTGCCAGCAGTGAAGAAACAGGGTCCTATGGCTACACCTTC. It yields the protein CASSEETGSYGYTF.

This clone turned up a few times. The V and J genes are TRBV7-6 and TRBJ2-7; no clear D gene. The germline CDR1 and CDR2 sequences are SGHVS and FNYEAQ. The CDR3 spans 14 residues. V gave up 2 bases and J gave up 6 bases, with 14 bases separating them. Here the CDR3 DNA reads TGTGCCAGCAGCTTAATTTCGTCCGGTGGCGAGCAGTACTTC. This sequence encodes CASSLISSGGEQYF. The entire variable domain, with the rest obtained from reference TRBV7-6 and TRBJ2-7, is as follows: GAGVSQSPRYKVTKRGQDVALRCDPISGHVSLYWYRQALGQGPEFLTYFNYEAQQDKSGLPNDRFSAERPEGSISTLTIQRTEQRDSAMYRCASSLISSGGEQYFGPGTRLTVT.

The chain employs TRBV18 and TRBJ1-2; 10 bases agree with TRBD1. Per germline, CDR1 KGHSH and CDR2 LQKENI. J lost 7 bases, V lost 4 bases, and 6 bases had no gene match. This CDR3 spans 14 amino acids. CDR3 sequence (DNA): TGTGCCAGCTCACGGGACAGGGGTCGGAGTGGCTACACCTTC. This sequence encodes CASSRDRGRSGYTF.

V gene TRBV7-9 combines with J gene TRBJ2-2; TRBD1 matches 7 bases. Per germline, CDR1 SEHNR and CDR2 FQNEAQ (reference sequence). Trimming took 2 bases from V and 0 from J; bases not matched to a gene: 9. CDR3 length equals 18 residues. CDR3 nucleotide sequence: TGTGCCAGCAGCTTATCCCCCCGGGACAGCTCGAACACCGGGGAGCTGTTTTTT. It encodes CASSLSPRDSSNTGELFF.